This TCR beta chain came from a study of blood T cell repertoires in COVID-19. Study background: The United States, Italy and Spain supplied acute and convalescent COVID-19 samples. The cDNA or gDNA used as material had been derived from T cells, B-cell-depleted T cells, or PBMCs.

Original data processing: Estimation of nucleated cell counts relied on the amplification of reference gene primers. Profiled with immunoSEQ multiplex PCR; TCRdb holds only in-frame clones, not every one. V, J and clone size are taken as reported in that table, and D and trimming were inferred from the DNA itself. The data contain some 230,000 clones, roughly 84% of them singletons. J gave up 1 base and V 4 bases, and 9 bases lay outside the gene matches. The CDR3 contains 16 residues. Germline CDR1 and CDR2: MNHNS and SASEGT. The source material was peripheral blood. The sequence was collected from a woman in her fifties or sixties who had recovered from COVID-19. This chain joins TRBV6-1 and TRBJ2-5; 7 bases agree with TRBD2. CDR3 nucleotide sequence: TGTGCCAGCAGTGCGCTTGCGGGGGTGCGCCAAGAGACCCAGTACTTC. This encodes CASSALAGVRQETQYF.